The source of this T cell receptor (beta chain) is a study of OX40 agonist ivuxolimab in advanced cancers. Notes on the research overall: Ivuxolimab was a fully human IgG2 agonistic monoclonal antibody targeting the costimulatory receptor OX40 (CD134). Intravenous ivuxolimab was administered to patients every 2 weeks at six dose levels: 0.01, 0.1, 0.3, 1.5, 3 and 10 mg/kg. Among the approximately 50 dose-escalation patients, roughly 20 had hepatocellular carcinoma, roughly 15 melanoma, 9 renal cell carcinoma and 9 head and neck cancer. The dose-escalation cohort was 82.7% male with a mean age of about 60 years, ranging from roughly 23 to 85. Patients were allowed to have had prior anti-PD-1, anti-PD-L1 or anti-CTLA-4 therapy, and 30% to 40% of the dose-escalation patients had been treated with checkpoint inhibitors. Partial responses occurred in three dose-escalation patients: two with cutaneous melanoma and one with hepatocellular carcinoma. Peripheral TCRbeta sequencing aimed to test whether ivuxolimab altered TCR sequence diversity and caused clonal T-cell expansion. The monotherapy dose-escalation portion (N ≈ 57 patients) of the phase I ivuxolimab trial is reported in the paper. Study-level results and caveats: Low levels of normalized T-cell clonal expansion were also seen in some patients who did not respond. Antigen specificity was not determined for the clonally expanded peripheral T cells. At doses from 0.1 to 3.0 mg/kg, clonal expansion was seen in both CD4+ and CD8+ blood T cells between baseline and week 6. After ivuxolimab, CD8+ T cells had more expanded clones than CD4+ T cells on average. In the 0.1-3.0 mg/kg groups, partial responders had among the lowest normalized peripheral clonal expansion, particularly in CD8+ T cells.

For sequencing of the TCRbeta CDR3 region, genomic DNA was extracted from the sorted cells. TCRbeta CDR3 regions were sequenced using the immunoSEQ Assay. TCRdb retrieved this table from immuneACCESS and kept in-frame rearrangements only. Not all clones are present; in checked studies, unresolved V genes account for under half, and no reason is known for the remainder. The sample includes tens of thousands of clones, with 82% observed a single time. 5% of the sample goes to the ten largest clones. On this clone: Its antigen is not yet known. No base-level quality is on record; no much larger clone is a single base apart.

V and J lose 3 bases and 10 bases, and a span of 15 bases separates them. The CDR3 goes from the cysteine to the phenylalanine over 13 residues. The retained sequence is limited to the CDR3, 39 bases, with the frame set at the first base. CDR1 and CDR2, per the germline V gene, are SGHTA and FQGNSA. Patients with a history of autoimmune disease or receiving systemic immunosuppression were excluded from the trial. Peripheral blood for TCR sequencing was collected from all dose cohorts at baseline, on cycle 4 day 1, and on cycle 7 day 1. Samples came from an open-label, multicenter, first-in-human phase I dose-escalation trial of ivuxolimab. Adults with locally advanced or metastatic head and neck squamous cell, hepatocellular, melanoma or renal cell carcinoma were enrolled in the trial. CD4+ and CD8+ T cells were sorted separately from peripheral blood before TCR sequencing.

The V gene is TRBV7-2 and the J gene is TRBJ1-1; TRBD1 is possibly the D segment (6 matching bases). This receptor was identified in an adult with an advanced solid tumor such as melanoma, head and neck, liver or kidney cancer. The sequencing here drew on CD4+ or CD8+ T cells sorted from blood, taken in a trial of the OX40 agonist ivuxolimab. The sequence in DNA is TGTGCCAGCAGCTTTAATCAGGGGCGGGGAGCTTTCTTT. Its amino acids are CASSFNQGRGAFF.